Presented here are 3 T cell receptor beta chains from one specimen sequenced in a study of blood T cell repertoires in COVID-19. Measured with immunoSEQ multiplex PCR; TCRdb has only the in-frame clones, and not every one. The data contain 150,000 to 200,000 clones, roughly 80% of them seen just once; the ten biggest clones take up about 7.2%. The sequencing input was peripheral blood. These receptors were collected from a man in his sixties with acute or convalescent COVID-19.

This chain joins TRBV10-1 and TRBJ1-2; TRBD1 might be the D (5 bases). V was pared by 3 bases and J by 8 bases, with 10 bases between. From germline, CDR1 is WNHNN and CDR2 SYGVQD (reference sequence). The CDR3 spans 12 residues. The CDR3 reads CASSDGGAGYTF. Written as DNA, the CDR3 is TGCGCCAGCAGTGATGGAGGGGCGGGCTACACCTTC.

The V call is TRBV24-1, the J call TRBJ1-2, with no clear D. In germline, CDR1 is KGHDR, CDR2 SFDVKD. This CDR3 comprises 12 residues. V was cut by 5 bases and J by 6 bases, with 9 bases left in between. The CDR3 is CATSGSEDGYTF. The CDR3 coding sequence is TGTGCCACCAGTGGCTCAGAAGATGGCTACACCTTC.

The chain uses TRBV10-3 and TRBJ1-5, with D uncertain. Deletions cut 4 bases from V and 4 bases from J, with 8 bases between. The CDR3 sequence is 13 residues long. Germline values: CDR1 ENHRY, CDR2 SYGVKD. CDR3 loop: CAISGTGNQPQHF. In nucleotides, the CDR3 is TGTGCCATCAGTGGTACCGGGAATCAGCCCCAGCATTTT.